Listed below are T cell receptor beta chains from one sample, sequenced in a study of CD8+ T cells in alopecia areata. Repertoires were generated with immunoSEQ multiplex PCR, while TCRdb's copy carries only in-frame clones and drops some. The sample lists roughly 200,000 clones; approximately 56% were seen once. The sequenced sample was CD4+ T cells sorted from blood, obtained at week 4, from a patient treated with tofacitinib. Receptors were obtained from a human donor with alopecia areata. Both conserved end residues are part of each CDR3. D genes are given only for firm matches. Part of the rows lack a size; the others show once, few, many or a class for expanded clones.

>-|-|TRBJ1-1|TRBV30
TGTGCCTGGACCCCCAACCGCCCTTGGACTGAAGCTTTCTTT
CAWTPNRPWTEAFF
>-|-|TRBJ2-2|TRBV5-1
TGCGCCAGCAGCAATACAGGGGAGGTCACCGGGGAGCTGTTTTTT
CASSNTGEVTGELFF
>few|-|TRBJ1-2|TRBV30
TGTGCCTGGAGTGGAATGGGGCTCCCGTATGGCTACACCTTC
CAWSGMGLPYGYTF
>-|-|TRBJ1-1|TRBV30
TGTGCCTGGAGTGGGGGGAATGCTGAAGCTTTCTTT
CAWSGGNAEAFF
>-|-|TRBJ2-6|TRBV29-1
TGCAGCGTTGGGAATACGGGGGCCAACGTCCTGACTTTC
CSVGNTGANVLTF
>-|-|TRBJ1-1|TRBV7-2
TGTGCCAGCAGCCAAGCACTGCGGTTCCCCACGAACACTGAAGCTTTCTTT
CASSQALRFPTNTEAFF
>-|-|TRBJ1-1|TRBV29-1
TGCAGCGCCGAGCAGGGGAGGAACACTGAAGCTTTCTTT
CSAEQGRNTEAFF
>-|-|TRBJ2-1|TRBV6-5
TGTGCCAGCAGTCTGAGCGGATCCTCCTACAATGAGCAGTTCTTC
CASSLSGSSYNEQFF
>-|TRBD1|TRBJ1-5|TRBV7-8
TGTGCCAGCAGCGCCCGAACAGGGGGCGATCAGCCCCAGCATTTT
CASSARTGGDQPQHF
>-|-|TRBJ1-1|TRBV4-3
TGCGCCAGCAGCCAAGAGAACCCAGAGACTGGCATGTCTTTCTTT
CASSQENPETGMSFF
>-|-|TRBJ2-5|TRBV5-6
TGTGCCAGCAGCCCAAACGTCGGAATTCAGTACTTC
CASSPNVGIQYF
>-|-|TRBJ1-2|TRBV30
TGTGCCTGGACGCACGGCAGCTATGGCTACACCTTC
CAWTHGSYGYTF
>few|-|TRBJ1-6|TRBV4-2
TGTGCCAGCAGCCAAGATCTCCCTTCACCCCTCCACTTT
CASSQDLPSPLHF
>-|-|TRBJ1-6|TRBV30
TGTGCCTGGAGCATAAGGGCGTCCCGCTCCGGCTCCTATAATTCACCCCTCCACTTT
CAWSIRASRSGSYNSPLHF
>once|-|TRBJ1-2|TRBV29-1
TGCAGCGTTGAAGGAGGGGTCGGCTATGGCTACACCTTC
CSVEGGVGYGYTF